A single sample is the source of the 14 T cell receptor beta chains below, sequenced in a study of shared clonotypes between healthy human individuals. Sequencing was performed with immunoSEQ multiplex PCR; in TCRdb, only in-frame clones are kept and a portion is missing. Found here are about 1 million clones, approximately 70% of them singletons; the top ten hold around 1.5%. Material for sequencing was memory CD4+ T cells sorted from blood. Subset specified: CD45RA-negative fraction. These receptors originate from a young man in good health.

Ten or more counts support this clone. This chain links TRBV19 with TRBJ2-3; D is uncertain. This CDR3 contains 14 residues. V was shortened by 5 bases and J by 1 base, with 10 bases between the two germline ends. Germline V CDR1 and CDR2: LNHDA, SQIVND (reference sequence). CDR3: CASSAGWGTDTQYF. CDR3 in DNA: TGTGCCAGTAGTGCCGGCTGGGGCACAGATACGCAGTATTTT.

The V call is TRBV21-1, the J call TRBJ2-2; TRBD2, the table's D call, lacks a check against the DNA. TRBV21-1 is given as a pseudogene. CDR3 length: 21 amino acids. CDR3: CASSKEAWIPGLAANTGELFF. The CDR3 DNA is TGTGCCAGCAGCAAAGAGGCCTGGATACCGGGACTAGCGGCTAACACCGGGGAGCTGTTTTTT.

As concerns this clone: Other nucleotide sequences in the sample specify the same CDR3. CDR3 nucleotides: TGCGCCAGCAGCCAAGATAGGGGTGGGTATGGCTACACCTTC. Encoded protein: CASSQDRGGYGYTF. The genes are TRBV4-3 and TRBJ1-2; tentatively, D is TRBD1 (5 bases). Trimming stripped 0 bases from V and 5 bases from J, with 10 bases between. CDR1 and CDR2 from the germline V gene are LGHNA and YSLEER. The CDR3 contains 14 residues.

This clone came up many times. CDR3 in DNA: TGCGCCAGCAGCCAGGCCAACATTGGCTACACCTTC. It codes for CASSQANIGYTF. V and J are TRBV4-1 and TRBJ1-2; unclear D gene. Germline CDR1 is MGHRA and CDR2 is YSYEKL. V lost 3 bases and J lost 7, with 9 bases in between. The CDR3 is made up of 12 amino acids.

CDR3 in DNA: TGCGCCAGCAGTGAGTCGGGGTGGGCGGACTACGAGCAGTACTTC. It translates to CASSESGWADYEQYF. The chain combines TRBV10-2 with TRBJ2-7; no clear D. The ends were cut back, 0 bases at V and 3 bases at J, with 12 bases in the middle. Looked up from germline, CDR1 is WSHSY and CDR2 is SAAADI. The CDR3 is 15 residues long.

This chain joins TRBV5-6 and TRBJ2-3; 8 bases fit TRBD2. V trimming: 0 bases; J trimming: 2 bases; junction bases outside the gene matches: 5. Germline lookup yields CDR1 SGHDT and CDR2 YYEEEE. This CDR3 is built from 16 residues. The CDR3 nucleotides read TGTGCCAGCAGCTTGGCCGGGGGGGCCCCCACAGATACGCAGTATTTT. Protein product: CASSLAGGAPTDTQYF.

The chain uses TRBV5-1 and TRBJ1-5; D call uncertain. V was shortened by 0 bases and J by 2 bases, with 9 bases between the two germline ends. There are 15 residues in the CDR3. Germline values: CDR1 SGHRS, CDR2 YFSETQ. The CDR3 sequence: CASSLEGMGNQPQHF. DNA of the CDR3: TGCGCCAGCAGCTTGGAAGGTATGGGCAATCAGCCCCAGCATTTT.

The chain has TRBV6-6 and TRBJ2-2, with 8 nucleotides matching TRBD1. The junction had 9 bases not matched to a gene; V was cut back by 7 bases and J by 5 bases. Per the germline V gene, CDR1 is MNHNY and CDR2 is SVGAGI (reference sequence). This CDR3 is 15 amino acids long. CDR3 protein: CASTLGQGTTGELFF. The CDR3 coding sequence is TGTGCCAGCACACTTGGACAGGGCACAACCGGGGAGCTGTTTTTT.

The gene calls are TRBV6-1 and TRBJ2-7, with a possible D match to TRBD1 (6 bases). This CDR3 has 14 residues. V dropped 1 base and J dropped 1 base, with 8 bases sitting between them. Per germline, CDR1 MNHNS and CDR2 SASEGT. The CDR3 protein is CASSEGGGSYEQYF. The CDR3 nucleotides read TGTGCCAGCAGTGAAGGAGGGGGTTCCTACGAGCAGTACTTC.

The chain has TRBV28 and TRBJ1-2; no clear D gene. The V end lost 3 bases, the J end lost 6 bases, and 11 bases lay between the germline ends. Germline lookup yields CDR1 MDHEN and CDR2 SYDVKM. This CDR3 comprises 13 residues. The CDR3 DNA reads TGTGCCAGCAGTTTTCCAGGAAGGAATGGCTACACCTTC. Translated: CASSFPGRNGYTF.

This clone was recorded once. The chain is built from TRBV7-6 and TRBJ1-2; maybe TRBD1 (5 bases). Germline assignment: CDR1 SGHVS and CDR2 FNYEAQ. Trimming removed 1 base from V and 7 bases from J, with 10 bases in between. The CDR3 has 13 amino acids. The CDR3 region is CASSLVQGGGYTF. The CDR3 bases are TGTGCCAGCAGCTTAGTTCAGGGAGGTGGCTACACCTTC.

About this clone itself: This specimen includes other DNA sequences encoding the same CDR3. The V gene is TRBV5-6, the J gene TRBJ2-7; no clear D gene. Germline CDR1 SGHDT, CDR2 YYEEEE. Trimming pared 4 bases from V and 0 bases from J, leaving 5 bases between. The CDR3 length is 12 residues. CDR3 sequence: CASSLSSYEQYF. The CDR3 coding sequence is TGTGCCAGCAGCCTGAGCTCCTACGAGCAGTACTTC.

The CDR3 is CASSRQGANTGELFF. The CDR3 DNA follows: TGCGCCAGCAGCCGACAGGGGGCGAACACCGGGGAGCTGTTTTTT. The chain employs TRBV10-2 and TRBJ2-2; TRBD1 agrees at 9 bases. CDR1 is WSHSY, CDR2 SAAADI, per germline. V dropped 6 bases and J dropped 0; count of bases not matched to a gene: 2. This CDR3 has 15 amino acids.

A word on this clone: Distinct nucleotide sequences in the sample also encode this CDR3. The V and J genes are TRBV5-1 and TRBJ2-7; a possible D gene is TRBD2 (6 bases). The CDR3 runs 14 residues. Germline V gene sequence: CDR1 SGHRS, CDR2 YFSETQ. Trimming left V 0 bases short and J 3 bases short, with 10 bases between. The CDR3 region has the DNA TGCGCCAGCAGCTTGGTGTCCGGGAGCTACGAGCAGTACTTC. Translating it yields CASSLVSGSYEQYF.